This T cell receptor (beta chain) was captured in a study of T cells in Graves' hyperthyroidism and ophthalmopathy. Whole-study results and caveats: A median approximately 6.8 months before onset, the model predicted ophthalmopathy.

This clonotype was counted ten times or more. Its specificity is unknown. What was amplified from RNA transcripts were TCR beta CDR3 regions. An initial round of RT-PCR targeting the TCR CDR3 relied on the HTBI primer set. TCRdb redid the calling of the multiplex PCR reads with MiXCR, one entry per CDR3 protein. The data show 550,000 to 650,000 distinct CDR3 sequences, approximately 14% seen once. Blood dates from first hyperthyroidism diagnosis, before any ophthalmopathy symptoms. The receptor comes from a woman aged 30 to 39 with Graves' hyperthyroidism that later progressed to Graves' ophthalmopathy. The sequencing sample was made of blood.

CDR3 DNA: TGTGCCAGCAGCCCAACAGGGATCCCCAACCGGAGCTACACCTTC. It yields the protein CASSPTGIPNRSYTF. V gene TRBV12-3 or TRBV12-4 combines with J gene TRBJ1-2; a possible D gene is TRBD1 (6 bases). V lost 6 bases, J lost 9 bases, and 23 bases lay in between. The CDR3 runs to 15 residues.